These T cell receptor beta chains were read from a single sample in a study of T cell changes during pregnancy in multiple sclerosis. Generated by immunoSEQ multiplex PCR, the TCRdb table keeps only in-frame clones and is missing some. The sample lists around 44,000 clones, 85% to 95% occurring once. Material for sequencing was peripheral blood. The source of these receptors is a female donor with multiple sclerosis, enrolled in a pregnancy study. CDR3s include the opening cysteine and the closing phenylalanine or tryptophan. Each record gives: D gene, J gene, clone size, V gene, CDR3 protein, CDR3 DNA. The D gene is left open where the match is weak. A row's size may be missing; if present it is once, few, many or a size class.

d_call: NA
j_call: TRBJ1-1
clone_size: NA
v_call: TRBV4-1
cdr3_aa: CASSFRLLNTEAFF
cdr3_nt: TGCGCCAGCAGCTTCAGGCTATTGAACACTGAAGCTTTCTTT

d_call: TRBD1
j_call: TRBJ1-1
clone_size: NA
v_call: TRBV5-5
cdr3_aa: CASSFRQGMNTEAFF
cdr3_nt: TGTGCCAGCAGCTTTCGACAGGGCATGAACACTGAAGCTTTCTTT

d_call: NA
j_call: TRBJ2-3
clone_size: NA
v_call: TRBV19
cdr3_aa: CASRPQGLSSTDTQYF
cdr3_nt: TGTGCCAGTAGGCCACAGGGTCTTTCTAGCACAGATACGCAGTATTTT

d_call: TRBD1
j_call: TRBJ1-5
clone_size: once
v_call: TRBV4-2
cdr3_aa: CASSPPLTDRLYSNQPQHF
cdr3_nt: TGTGCCAGCAGCCCGCCATTAACGGACAGGCTTTATAGCAATCAGCCCCAGCATTTT

d_call: NA
j_call: TRBJ1-5
clone_size: few
v_call: TRBV6-5
cdr3_aa: CASSPREHQPQHF
cdr3_nt: TGTGCCAGCAGTCCACGGGAGCATCAGCCCCAGCATTTT

d_call: NA
j_call: TRBJ2-3
clone_size: NA
v_call: TRBV28
cdr3_aa: CASSPDYGTDTQYF
cdr3_nt: TGTGCCAGCAGCCCCGACTACGGCACAGATACGCAGTATTTT

d_call: TRBD2
j_call: TRBJ2-2
clone_size: NA
v_call: TRBV25-1
cdr3_aa: CASSEYGGLASTGELFF
cdr3_nt: TGTGCCAGCAGTGAATATGGGGGACTAGCGTCCACCGGGGAGCTGTTTTTT

d_call: NA
j_call: TRBJ1-4
clone_size: NA
v_call: TRBV7-9
cdr3_aa: CASSSNDPWDHEKLFF
cdr3_nt: TGTGCCAGCAGCTCGAACGACCCCTGGGACCATGAAAAACTGTTTTTT

d_call: NA
j_call: TRBJ2-5
clone_size: NA
v_call: TRBV7-2
cdr3_aa: CASSLDGGQETQYF
cdr3_nt: TGTGCCAGCAGCTTAGACGGGGGACAAGAGACCCAGTACTTC

d_call: NA
j_call: TRBJ2-7
clone_size: NA
v_call: TRBV14
cdr3_aa: CASSQWASHEQYF
cdr3_nt: TGTGCCAGCAGCCAGTGGGCATCCCACGAGCAGTACTTC

d_call: TRBD1
j_call: TRBJ1-5
clone_size: NA
v_call: TRBV28
cdr3_aa: CASEGRQGGQPQHF
cdr3_nt: TGTGCCAGCGAGGGACGGCAGGGGGGCCAGCCCCAGCATTTT

d_call: NA
j_call: TRBJ2-7
clone_size: NA
v_call: TRBV10-1
cdr3_aa: CASSDQVGVSYEQYF
cdr3_nt: TGCGCCAGCAGTGACCAGGTTGGCGTCTCCTACGAGCAGTACTTC

d_call: NA
j_call: TRBJ2-2
clone_size: NA
v_call: TRBV21-1
cdr3_aa: CASTPGTAIFGTGELFF
cdr3_nt: TGTGCCAGCACCCCGGGGACAGCTATCTTTGGGACCGGGGAGCTGTTTTTT

d_call: TRBD2
j_call: TRBJ2-2
clone_size: once
v_call: TRBV25-1
cdr3_aa: CASSAYGSGSTYTGELFF
cdr3_nt: TGTGCCAGCAGTGCCTATGGGAGCGGGAGTACGTACACCGGGGAGCTGTTTTTT

d_call: NA
j_call: TRBJ2-3
clone_size: NA
v_call: TRBV7-2
cdr3_aa: CASSPFLGGVNTDTQYF
cdr3_nt: TGTGCCAGCAGTCCTTTCTTGGGTGGCGTTAACACAGATACGCAGTATTTT

d_call: NA
j_call: TRBJ1-4
clone_size: NA
v_call: TRBV5-1
cdr3_aa: CASSPATGLGEKLFF
cdr3_nt: TGCGCCAGCAGCCCGGCGACAGGATTAGGTGAAAAACTGTTTTTT

d_call: NA
j_call: TRBJ2-1
clone_size: NA
v_call: TRBV6-1
cdr3_aa: CASSGKGGVWEFF
cdr3_nt: TGTGCCAGCAGTGGAAAGGGGGGGGTTTGGGAGTTCTTC

d_call: TRBD1
j_call: TRBJ2-7
clone_size: NA
v_call: TRBV5-4
cdr3_aa: CASSQDRGHYEQYF
cdr3_nt: TGTGCCAGCAGCCAGGACAGGGGGCACTACGAGCAGTACTTC

d_call: NA
j_call: TRBJ2-2
clone_size: NA
v_call: TRBV25-1
cdr3_aa: CASSEGTTNTGELFF
cdr3_nt: TGTGCCAGCAGTGAAGGGACAACGAACACCGGGGAGCTGTTTTTT

d_call: NA
j_call: TRBJ1-3
clone_size: NA
v_call: TRBV11-1
cdr3_aa: CASSSDGGNTIYF
cdr3_nt: TGTGCCAGCAGCTCCGACGGAGGAAACACCATATATTTT

d_call: TRBD2
j_call: TRBJ2-2
clone_size: NA
v_call: TRBV10-3
cdr3_aa: CATGPLSREANTGELFF
cdr3_nt: TGTGCCACAGGGCCCCTCTCGCGGGAGGCGAACACCGGGGAGCTGTTTTTT

d_call: NA
j_call: TRBJ2-7
clone_size: NA
v_call: TRBV4-1
cdr3_aa: CASSQEGWGAYEQYF
cdr3_nt: TGCGCCAGCAGCCAAGAGGGTTGGGGGGCCTACGAGCAGTACTTC

d_call: TRBD1
j_call: TRBJ1-4
clone_size: NA
v_call: TRBV25-1
cdr3_aa: CASSVDRAEKLFF
cdr3_nt: TGTGCCAGCAGTGTGGACAGGGCTGAAAAACTGTTTTTT

d_call: NA
j_call: TRBJ2-7
clone_size: NA
v_call: TRBV28
cdr3_aa: CASSPLSGGITIYEQYF
cdr3_nt: TGTGCCAGCAGCCCCTTATCAGGAGGGATAACTATCTACGAGCAGTACTTC

d_call: NA
j_call: TRBJ2-4
clone_size: NA
v_call: TRBV7-9
cdr3_aa: CASSSLQGAQYF
cdr3_nt: TGTGCCAGCAGCTCCCTACAGGGAGCTCAGTACTTC

d_call: NA
j_call: TRBJ2-7
clone_size: NA
v_call: TRBV5-1
cdr3_aa: CASSLDREFYEQYF
cdr3_nt: TGCGCCAGCAGCTTGGATAGGGAGTTCTACGAGCAGTACTTC

d_call: NA
j_call: TRBJ1-5
clone_size: NA
v_call: TRBV9
cdr3_aa: CASSVRIGAINQPQHF
cdr3_nt: TGTGCCAGCAGCGTAAGAATAGGGGCGATCAATCAGCCCCAGCATTTT

d_call: NA
j_call: TRBJ2-2
clone_size: NA
v_call: TRBV5-6
cdr3_aa: CASSLAPGISGELFF
cdr3_nt: TGTGCCAGCAGCTTGGCCCCGGGGATCTCCGGGGAGCTGTTTTTT

d_call: NA
j_call: TRBJ1-3
clone_size: NA
v_call: TRBV6-5
cdr3_aa: CASSTGSVVNTIYF
cdr3_nt: TGTGCCAGCAGTACAGGTTCCGTTGTTAACACCATATATTTT

d_call: TRBD2
j_call: TRBJ2-1
clone_size: NA
v_call: TRBV5-1
cdr3_aa: CASTPAGLAGVDNEQFF
cdr3_nt: TGCGCCAGCACCCCCGCGGGACTAGCGGGAGTGGACAATGAGCAGTTCTTC

d_call: NA
j_call: TRBJ2-3
clone_size: NA
v_call: TRBV5-1
cdr3_aa: CASSLGGPGTDTQYF
cdr3_nt: TGCGCCAGCAGCTTGGGCGGGCCTGGCACAGATACGCAGTATTTT

d_call: TRBD1
j_call: TRBJ1-3
clone_size: NA
v_call: TRBV19
cdr3_aa: CASSISGGSGNTIYF
cdr3_nt: TGTGCCAGTAGTATTTCAGGGGGATCTGGAAACACCATATATTTT

d_call: NA
j_call: TRBJ1-1
clone_size: NA
v_call: TRBV11-2
cdr3_aa: CASSLDQGWTEAFF
cdr3_nt: TGTGCCAGCAGCTTAGATCAGGGGTGGACTGAAGCTTTCTTT

d_call: NA
j_call: TRBJ1-2
clone_size: few
v_call: TRBV10-3
cdr3_aa: CAITDSPNYGYTF
cdr3_nt: TGTGCCATCACGGACAGCCCCAACTATGGCTACACCTTC

d_call: TRBD1
j_call: TRBJ2-1
clone_size: once
v_call: TRBV13
cdr3_aa: CASSYRTGRGTDEQFF
cdr3_nt: TGTGCCAGCAGCTACCGGACAGGGAGAGGCACGGATGAGCAGTTCTTC

d_call: NA
j_call: TRBJ2-6
clone_size: NA
v_call: TRBV7-9
cdr3_aa: CASNGVQSALIPGANVLTF
cdr3_nt: TGTGCCAGCAACGGAGTACAGAGTGCCCTAATCCCTGGGGCCAACGTCCTGACTTTC

d_call: TRBD1
j_call: TRBJ1-2
clone_size: NA
v_call: TRBV7-3
cdr3_aa: CASSLTQQGVGYTF
cdr3_nt: TGTGCCAGCAGCTTAACCCAACAGGGGGTTGGCTACACCTTC

d_call: TRBD1
j_call: TRBJ1-2
clone_size: NA
v_call: TRBV9
cdr3_aa: CASSSRSTRIAAQGDYGYTF
cdr3_nt: TGTGCCAGCAGCTCACGCTCGACCCGGATCGCCGCACAGGGGGACTATGGCTACACCTTC

d_call: TRBD1
j_call: TRBJ1-5
clone_size: NA
v_call: TRBV16
cdr3_aa: CASSLGTGLVQPQHF
cdr3_nt: TGTGCCAGCAGCCTTGGGACAGGGTTGGTTCAGCCCCAGCATTTT

d_call: NA
j_call: TRBJ1-1
clone_size: NA
v_call: TRBV4-3
cdr3_aa: CASSREQGSEAFF
cdr3_nt: TGCGCCAGCAGCCGCGAACAGGGCTCTGAAGCTTTCTTT

d_call: NA
j_call: TRBJ2-3
clone_size: NA
v_call: TRBV5-1
cdr3_aa: CASRWRDADTQYF
cdr3_nt: TGCGCCTCCCGCTGGAGGGACGCAGATACGCAGTATTTT

d_call: NA
j_call: TRBJ2-7
clone_size: NA
v_call: TRBV5-6
cdr3_aa: CASSLGGQWMAYEQYF
cdr3_nt: TGTGCCAGCAGCTTGGGGGGCCAGTGGATGGCCTACGAGCAGTACTTC

d_call: TRBD2
j_call: TRBJ2-7
clone_size: NA
v_call: TRBV7-6
cdr3_aa: CASSLGTGTSGREQYF
cdr3_nt: TGTGCCAGCAGCTTAGGAACCGGGACTAGCGGGAGGGAGCAGTACTTC

d_call: NA
j_call: TRBJ2-1
clone_size: NA
v_call: TRBV9
cdr3_aa: CASSVGDNYNEQFF
cdr3_nt: TGTGCCAGCAGCGTGGGTGATAATTACAATGAGCAGTTCTTC

d_call: NA
j_call: TRBJ1-1
clone_size: NA
v_call: TRBV7-7
cdr3_aa: CASSLVCDGLEAFF
cdr3_nt: TGTGCTAGCAGCTTAGTTTGTGACGGACTTGAAGCTTTCTTT

d_call: TRBD2
j_call: TRBJ2-1
clone_size: NA
v_call: TRBV5-1
cdr3_aa: CASSPGTSGLEQFF
cdr3_nt: TGCGCCAGCAGCCCCGGGACTAGCGGTCTAGAGCAGTTCTTC

d_call: TRBD2
j_call: TRBJ2-1
clone_size: once
v_call: TRBV7-9
cdr3_aa: CASRKLAGPYNEQFF
cdr3_nt: TGTGCCAGCAGGAAACTAGCGGGACCCTACAATGAGCAGTTCTTC

d_call: NA
j_call: TRBJ2-3
clone_size: NA
v_call: TRBV15
cdr3_aa: CATSRPQGTDTQYF
cdr3_nt: TGTGCCACCAGCAGACCTCAGGGCACAGATACGCAGTATTTT

d_call: NA
j_call: TRBJ2-5
clone_size: few
v_call: TRBV5-1
cdr3_aa: CASSQWARRGSPTTQYF
cdr3_nt: TGCGCCAGCAGCCAGTGGGCCAGACGCGGATCCCCGACGACCCAGTACTTC

d_call: NA
j_call: TRBJ1-2
clone_size: NA
v_call: TRBV19
cdr3_aa: CASSPAGNYGYTF
cdr3_nt: TGTGCCAGTAGTCCGGCGGGGAACTATGGCTACACCTTC

d_call: TRBD1
j_call: TRBJ1-1
clone_size: NA
v_call: TRBV25-1
cdr3_aa: CASFQGAPKEAFF
cdr3_nt: TGTGCCAGTTTTCAGGGGGCCCCGAAAGAAGCTTTCTTT

d_call: TRBD2
j_call: TRBJ2-7
clone_size: NA
v_call: TRBV6-5
cdr3_aa: CASSPYAGGTYEQYF
cdr3_nt: TGTGCCAGCAGTCCCTATGCGGGAGGGACCTACGAGCAGTACTTC

d_call: NA
j_call: TRBJ2-3
clone_size: NA
v_call: TRBV21-1
cdr3_aa: CASLDRQAGSDTQYF
cdr3_nt: TGTGCCAGCCTCGACAGGCAGGCGGGGTCAGATACGCAGTATTTT